This passage covers 26 T cell receptor beta chains from one sample sequenced in a study of blood T cell repertoires in COVID-19. Sequencing was performed with immunoSEQ multiplex PCR; in TCRdb, only in-frame clones are kept and a portion is missing. The sample consists of about 240,000 clones, about 86% of them appearing once. What was sequenced was peripheral blood. The origin of the receptors is a man aged 55 to 70 with acute or convalescent COVID-19.

V and J are TRBV7-8 and TRBJ2-3; D gene uncertain. The V gene lost 1 base and the J gene lost 5 bases, with 13 bases spanning the gap. CDR1 is SGHVS, CDR2 FQNEAQ, per germline. This CDR3 spans 15 amino acids. CDR3 region: CASSLVGAAVDTQYF. The DNA of the CDR3 is TGTGCCAGCAGCTTAGTCGGAGCCGCGGTAGATACGCAGTATTTT.

This chain links TRBV19 with TRBJ1-1; TRBD1 agrees at 10 bases. J lost 6 bases, V lost 0 bases, and 7 bases had no gene match. CDR1 LNHDA and CDR2 SQIVND come from the germline V gene (reference sequence). This CDR3 has 16 amino acids. The CDR3 is CASSIDPTGGRAEAFF. CDR3 nucleotides: TGTGCCAGTAGTATAGACCCGACAGGGGGCAGGGCTGAAGCTTTCTTT.

The chain combines TRBV7-8 with TRBJ2-5, with 9 bases aligning to TRBD1. The CDR3 covers 21 residues. J was trimmed by 4 bases and V by 0 bases; bases with no gene match: 21. CDR1 and CDR2 (germline): SGHVS, FQNEAQ. The CDR3 loop is CASSLARRTGASKGRGETQYF. The CDR3 DNA follows: TGTGCCAGCAGCTTAGCCAGGAGGACAGGGGCCTCCAAGGGAAGGGGAGAGACCCAGTACTTC.

V usage is TRBV4-3 and J usage is TRBJ2-1; 7 positions match TRBD2. The CDR3 is made up of 14 amino acids. Germline V CDR1 and CDR2: LGHNA, YSLEER. The trim removed 4 bases at V and 5 bases at J, leaving 5 bases unmatched. The CDR3 nucleotides read TGCGCCAGCAGCCGGGGGAGGGTGGACAATGAGCAGTTCTTC. This gives the protein CASSRGRVDNEQFF.

The chain carries TRBV5-1 and TRBJ2-7; TRBD1 aligns across 7 bases. The ends lost 4 bases at V and 3 bases at J; junction bases unmatched: 7. The CDR3 runs to 14 residues. The germline V gene has CDR1 SGHRS and CDR2 YFSETQ. CDR3 bases: TGCGCCAGCAGCGATCAGGGACAGCGCTACGAGCAGTACTTC. This translates into CASSDQGQRYEQYF.

As concerns this clone: Other DNA sequences in the sample encode the same CDR3. J is TRBJ2-5 and V is TRBV18, with 10 bases lining up with TRBD1. Trimming took 3 bases from V and 2 from J; bases not matched to a gene: 0. Germline V gene lookup returns CDR1 KGHSH and CDR2 LQKENI. The CDR3 is 14 residues long. DNA of the CDR3: TGTGCCAGCTCACCGGGACAGGGGCAAGAGACCCAGTACTTC. Its protein is CASSPGQGQETQYF.

This clone was counted once. The genes are TRBV2 and TRBJ2-1, with 7 positions matching TRBD2. V shed 4 bases, J shed 0 bases, and the junction held 6 bases outside the gene matches. Germline CDR1 is SNHLY and CDR2 is FYNNEI. The CDR3 covers 16 residues. CDR3 in amino acids: CASSVFGGSSYNEQFF. The CDR3 nucleotides are TGTGCCAGCAGTGTCTTTGGCGGGAGCTCCTACAATGAGCAGTTCTTC.

This chain uses TRBV7-6 with TRBJ1-3; D is ambiguous. The germline V gene encodes CDR1 SGHVS and CDR2 FNYEAQ. Trimming pared 1 base from V and 8 bases from J, leaving 6 bases between. The length of the CDR3 is 12 residues. CDR3 region: CASSLGEDTIYF. The CDR3 DNA follows: TGTGCCAGCAGCTTAGGGGAGGACACCATATATTTT.

This chain joins TRBV5-1 and TRBJ2-1; 9 bases agree with TRBD1. Germline V lookup: CDR1 SGHRS, CDR2 YFSETQ. The junction had 0 bases not matched to a gene; V was cut back by 3 bases and J by 2 bases. This CDR3 has 14 amino acids. Here the CDR3 reads CASSWDRAYNEQFF. The CDR3 DNA reads TGCGCCAGCAGCTGGGACAGGGCCTACAATGAGCAGTTCTTC. The variable domain in full, completed from reference TRBV5-1 and TRBJ2-1, reads KAGVTQTPRYLIKTRGQQVTLSCSPISGHRSVSWYQQTPGQGLQFLFEYFSETQRNKGNFPGRFSGRQFSNSRSEMNVSTLELGDSALYLCASSWDRAYNEQFFGPGTRLTVL.

The chain combines TRBV4-1 with TRBJ1-2; perhaps TRBD1 as D (5 bases). CDR3 length: 15 amino acids. Germline CDR1 reads MGHRA; CDR2 reads YSYEKL. Trimming took 0 bases from V and 2 from J, leaving 10 bases between them. CDR3: CASSQEVGGNYGYTF. As DNA, the CDR3 is TGCGCCAGCAGCCAAGAGGTGGGGGGAAACTATGGCTACACCTTC.

V and J are TRBV5-1 and TRBJ1-1; possible D gene TRBD1, 5 bases. CDR3 length equals 14 residues. The ends were cut back, 4 bases at V and 5 bases at J, with 15 bases in the middle. The germline V gene has CDR1 SGHRS and CDR2 YFSETQ. CDR3: CASSQAVRGTEAFF. DNA of the CDR3: TGCGCCAGCAGCCAGGCCGTTAGGGGAACTGAAGCTTTCTTT.

Worth noting for this clone: In the same sample, other DNA sequences code for this CDR3. The V call is TRBV4-3, the J call TRBJ2-2; TRBD1 matches at 9 bases. In germline, CDR1 is LGHNA, CDR2 YSLEER. The J segment lost 1 base and the V segment lost 0 bases, leaving 0 bases of the junction unmatched. The CDR3 is 16 residues long. CDR3 DNA: TGCGCCAGCAGCCAAGAGACAGGGGGGAACACCGGGGAGCTGTTTTTT. Its translation is CASSQETGGNTGELFF.

This chain connects TRBV7-9 to TRBJ1-1, with D tentatively TRBD1 (6 bases). This CDR3 region has 14 residues. Germline V CDR1 and CDR2: SEHNR, FQNEAQ (reference sequence). V shed 7 bases and J shed 5 bases, with 17 bases lying between them. The DNA for the CDR3 is TGTGCCAGCACCAACACAGGGCCCGGAACTGAAGCTTTCTTT. This sequence encodes CASTNTGPGTEAFF. The complete variable domain, with remaining parts taken from reference TRBV7-9 and TRBJ1-1, reads DTGVSQNPRHKITKRGQNVTFRCDPISEHNRLYWYRQTLGQGPEFLTYFQNEAQLEKSRLLSDRFSAERPKGSFSTLEIQRTEQGDSAMYLCASTNTGPGTEAFFGQGTRLTVV.

The J gene is TRBJ2-3, the V gene TRBV5-1; possibly TRBD2 for D (6 bases). CDR1 is SGHRS, CDR2 YFSETQ, per germline. V was cut by 4 bases and J by 0 bases, with 15 bases left in between. This CDR3 has 16 residues. CDR3 amino acids: CASSRGGNPSTDTQYF. Here the CDR3 DNA reads TGCGCCAGCAGCCGCGGAGGGAATCCTAGCACAGATACGCAGTATTTT. The full variable domain, in which reference TRBV5-1 and TRBJ2-3 provide the parts outside the CDR3, is KAGVTQTPRYLIKTRGQQVTLSCSPISGHRSVSWYQQTPGQGLQFLFEYFSETQRNKGNFPGRFSGRQFSNSRSEMNVSTLELGDSALYLCASSRGGNPSTDTQYFGPGTRLTVL.

The chain has TRBV4-1 and TRBJ2-7; TRBD2 matches at 10 bases. There are 14 residues in the CDR3. Germline V gene lookup returns CDR1 MGHRA and CDR2 YSYEKL. V dropped 4 bases and J dropped 3; count of bases not matched to a gene: 3. CDR3 amino acids: CASSPGTSDYEQYF. The CDR3 DNA is TGCGCCAGCAGCCCCGGGACTAGCGACTACGAGCAGTACTTC.

V usage is TRBV7-2 and J usage is TRBJ1-2; D is unclear. Looked up from germline, CDR1 is SGHTA and CDR2 is FQGNSA. This CDR3 is 14 amino acids long. V was trimmed by 0 bases and J by 7 bases, leaving 12 bases between them. The CDR3, as DNA: TGTGCCAGCAGCTTAGCGTTGGAGGGAGTTGGCTACACCTTC. The encoded protein is CASSLALEGVGYTF.

The rearrangement uses TRBV27 and TRBJ1-6; tentative D call: TRBD1 (6 bases). Germline CDR1 and CDR2: MNHEY and SMNVEV (reference sequence). V was cut by 2 bases and J by 6 bases, with 11 bases left in between. This CDR3 region has 15 residues. Here the CDR3 reads CASSLDRPSNSPLHF. Written as DNA, the CDR3 is TGTGCCAGCAGTTTAGACAGGCCCTCTAATTCACCCCTCCACTTT.

V is TRBV12-2 and J is TRBJ2-6; the D call of TRBD2 is as the table states it, not checked on the DNA. TRBV12-2 is recorded as a pseudogene. This CDR3 has 19 residues. CDR3 sequence reads: CASRTPVGGSPTGANVLTF. The CDR3 DNA reads TGTGCAAGTCGCACCCCGGTGGGCGGGAGCCCAACTGGGGCCAACGTCCTGACTTTC.

V is TRBV30 and J is TRBJ2-1; 12 nucleotides align to TRBD2. CDR1 and CDR2 (germline): GTSNPN, SVGIG (reference sequence). V was pared by 3 bases and J by 12 bases, with 3 bases of the junction left unmatched. The CDR3 is 12 amino acids. The CDR3 here is CAWRLAGGPQFF. CDR3 nucleotides: TGTGCCTGGAGACTAGCGGGAGGCCCGCAGTTCTTC.

The rearrangement joins TRBV10-3 to TRBJ1-1; D is perhaps TRBD1 (5 bases). The germline V and J ends were trimmed by 6 bases and 1 base, with 15 bases remaining between them. CDR1 and CDR2 (germline): ENHRY, SYGVKD. CDR3 length: 15 amino acids. In DNA, the CDR3 is TGTGCCATCAGGAGGCAGACAGACCCGAACACTGAAGCTTTCTTT. Translating gives CAIRRQTDPNTEAFF.

The CDR3 bases are TGTGCCAGCAGCCTGGACAGGGTGGATGGCTACACCTTC. This gives the protein CASSLDRVDGYTF. V gene TRBV12-3 or TRBV12-4 combines with J gene TRBJ1-2; 8 nucleotides line up with TRBD1. The CDR3 loop spans 13 amino acids. Germline trimming cut 6 bases from V and 6 bases from J; bases unmatched to any gene: 6.

This clone appeared once. The genes are TRBV6-2 or TRBV6-3 and TRBJ2-5; D is unresolved. This CDR3 comprises 14 residues. Per the germline V gene, CDR1 is MNHEY and CDR2 is SVGEGT. V gave up 2 bases and J gave up 5 bases, with 12 bases separating them. The CDR3 coding sequence is TGTGCCAGCAGTTACGGGCCCCGCCGTGAGACCCAGTACTTC. This sequence encodes CASSYGPRRETQYF.

V usage is TRBV7-9 and J usage is TRBJ2-1; 7 positions match TRBD2. Losses at the gene ends were 5 bases for V and 7 bases for J; bases not matched to a gene: 5. Germline V gene sequence: CDR1 SEHNR, CDR2 FQNEAQ (reference sequence). CDR3 length: 13 residues. The CDR3 nucleotides are TGTGCCAGCAGCGTTCGGGGGGTAAATGAGCAGTTCTTC. Translated: CASSVRGVNEQFF.

The DNA for the CDR3 is TGTGCCACCAGTGGGGGAGATGGCTACACCTTC. It codes for CATSGGDGYTF. This chain links TRBV24-1 with TRBJ1-2; unclear D gene. CDR1 and CDR2 from the germline V gene are KGHDR and SFDVKD. Trimming removed 5 bases from V and 6 bases from J, with 6 bases in between. CDR3 length: 11 residues.

The chain recombines TRBV7-9 with TRBJ1-2, with TRBD1 as a possible D gene (6 bases). V was shortened by 3 bases and J by 1 base, with 18 bases between the two germline ends. Germline CDR1 SEHNR, CDR2 FQNEAQ (reference sequence). The CDR3 totals 17 residues. This chain's CDR3 is CASSFYPRAGDNYGYTF. The CDR3 DNA reads as TGTGCCAGCAGCTTCTATCCGAGGGCAGGGGATAACTATGGCTACACCTTC.

This clone has just one count. This sequence joins TRBV4-2 and TRBJ1-5, with TRBD1 identical over 10 bases. The junction had 4 bases not matched to a gene; V was cut back by 0 bases and J by 5 bases. There are 16 residues in the CDR3. Per germline, CDR1 LGHNA and CDR2 YNFKEQ. The CDR3, as DNA: TGTGCCAGCAGCCAAGATGGGACAGGGGCAGATCAGCCCCAGCATTTT. Protein sequence: CASSQDGTGADQPQHF.